This TCR beta chain was sequenced in a study of post-analysis software for immune sequencing data. As for this clonotype: The antigen remains unidentified.

Notes on the study in general: There were five or six TRBV segments more frequent in patients than controls, and TRBV5-6, TRBV5-1 and TRBV20-1 were among them.

Researchers reported that TCR beta cDNA libraries carried unique molecular identifiers. T cells numbering roughly 0.9 to 10 million yielded cDNA molecules that totaled about 500,000. TCRdb itself ran the PCR reads through MiXCR, one entry per CDR3 protein. The sample lists hundreds of thousands of distinct CDR3 sequences, about 27% seen once, with roughly 0.54% in the top ten. Germline V gene sequence: CDR1 ENHRY, CDR2 SYGVKD. There are 17 residues in the CDR3. The ends lost 2 bases at V and 5 bases at J; junction bases unmatched: 10. This clonotype was obtained from a girl aged 10 to 17 with multiple sclerosis. Sequenced sample: blood. V is TRBV10-3 and J is TRBJ2-1, with 9 bases fitting TRBD2. The chain's CDR3 is CAISENPLAGKNNEQFF. As DNA, the CDR3 is TGTGCCATCAGTGAGAACCCTCTAGCGGGGAAAAACAATGAGCAGTTCTTC.